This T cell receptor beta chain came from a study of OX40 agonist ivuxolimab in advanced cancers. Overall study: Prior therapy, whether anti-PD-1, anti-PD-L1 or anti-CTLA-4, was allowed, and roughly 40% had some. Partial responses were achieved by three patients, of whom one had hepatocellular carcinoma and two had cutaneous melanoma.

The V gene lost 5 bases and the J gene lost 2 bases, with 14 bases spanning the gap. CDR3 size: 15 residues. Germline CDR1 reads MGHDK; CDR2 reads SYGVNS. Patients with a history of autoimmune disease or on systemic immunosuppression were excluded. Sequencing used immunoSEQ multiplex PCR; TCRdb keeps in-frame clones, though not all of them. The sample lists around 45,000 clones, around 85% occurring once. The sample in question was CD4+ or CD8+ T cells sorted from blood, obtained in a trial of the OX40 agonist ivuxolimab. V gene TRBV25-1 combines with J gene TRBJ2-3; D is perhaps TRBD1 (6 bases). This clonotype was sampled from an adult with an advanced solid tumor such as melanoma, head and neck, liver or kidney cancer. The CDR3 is CASSNRQANTDTQYF. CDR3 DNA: TGTGCCAGCAGTAACCGACAGGCGAACACAGATACGCAGTATTTT.